This passage covers 18 T cell receptor beta chains from one sample sequenced in a study of blood T cell repertoires in COVID-19. Generated by immunoSEQ multiplex PCR, the TCRdb table keeps only in-frame clones and is missing some. The sample includes approximately 98,000 clones, about two thirds of them seen just once. The sample was peripheral blood. All receptors come from a woman aged 35 to 49 with acute or convalescent COVID-19.

This clone was found a few times. V usage is TRBV5-4 and J usage is TRBJ1-2; 7 nucleotides agree with TRBD1. Germline CDR1 is SGHNT and CDR2 is YYREEE (reference sequence). V shed 5 bases, J shed 0 bases, and the junction held 10 bases outside the gene matches. The CDR3 totals 16 residues. The CDR3: CASRMRPGQTNYGYTF. The CDR3, as DNA: TGTGCCAGCAGAATGAGGCCGGGACAGACTAACTATGGCTACACCTTC.

This chain uses TRBV11-3 with TRBJ2-1; 14 bases are shared with TRBD2. The germline CDR1 and CDR2 sequences are SGHNT and YENEEA. With 1 base clipped from V and 9 bases from J, the junction kept 8 bases outside the gene matches. CDR3 size: 17 residues. This CDR3 is CASSLATSGGAWGEQFF. CDR3 coding DNA: TGTGCCAGCAGCTTAGCGACTAGCGGGGGGGCATGGGGTGAGCAGTTCTTC.

The chain joins TRBV15 to TRBJ1-1; 10 nucleotides line up with TRBD1. The CDR3 loop spans 15 amino acids. Germline loops: CDR1 LNHNV, CDR2 YYDKDF (reference sequence). V lost 0 bases and J lost 4; bases outside the gene matches: 2. The CDR3 nucleotides read TGTGCCACCAGCAGAGATGGGGACAGGGGCACTGAAGCTTTCTTT. Its translation is CATSRDGDRGTEAFF.

The V call is TRBV27, the J call TRBJ1-1, with D maybe TRBD1 (6 bases). The length of the CDR3 is 13 residues. CDR1 and CDR2 (germline): MNHEY, SMNVEV (reference sequence). V lost 5 bases to trimming and J lost 6 bases, with 13 bases between them. The CDR3 loop is CASSVTGFAEAFF. CDR3 bases: TGTGCCAGCAGTGTAACAGGGTTCGCTGAAGCTTTCTTT.

The V call is TRBV14, the J call TRBJ2-5; possible D gene TRBD2, 5 bases. The CDR3 consists of 12 residues. The germline V gene has CDR1 SGHDN and CDR2 FVKESK. V was cut by 4 bases and J by 13 bases, with 16 bases left in between. In DNA form, the CDR3 reads TGTGCCAGCAGCCCCCAGGTCGGAGGCCTGTACTTC. It is translated as CASSPQVGGLYF.

The V gene is TRBV5-4, the J gene TRBJ2-5; TRBD2 aligns across 7 bases. Germline V CDR1 and CDR2: SGHNT, YYREEE (reference sequence). CDR3 length equals 14 residues. V was pared by 2 bases and J by 1 base, with 2 bases of the junction left unmatched. Here the CDR3 DNA reads TGTGCCAGCAGCTTCCGGACTAGCCAAGAGACCCAGTACTTC. Its translation: CASSFRTSQETQYF.

This chain links TRBV24-1 with TRBJ2-3; 8 nucleotides match TRBD2. Germline trimming cut 3 bases from V and 0 bases from J; bases unmatched to any gene: 7. The CDR3 consists of 17 residues. CDR1 is KGHDR, CDR2 SFDVKD, per germline. CDR3 region: CATSDPKAGVSTDTQYF. Here the CDR3 DNA reads TGTGCCACCAGTGATCCGAAAGCGGGGGTGAGCACAGATACGCAGTATTTT.

This sequence joins TRBV7-9 and TRBJ2-7; 9 bases agree with TRBD1. Germline values: CDR1 SEHNR, CDR2 FQNEAQ (reference sequence). The CDR3 totals 16 residues. Trimming removed 4 bases from V and 7 bases from J; junction bases left unmatched: 14. The CDR3 loop reads CASSSRPGQGAGEQYF. CDR3 coding DNA: TGTGCCAGCAGCTCCCGCCCGGGACAGGGAGCCGGGGAGCAGTACTTC.

The chain combines TRBV19 with TRBJ2-5; 7 bases are a match to TRBD2. CDR1 LNHDA and CDR2 SQIVND come from the germline V gene (reference sequence). This CDR3 contains 14 residues. V was pared by 1 base and J by 2 bases, with 1 base of the junction left unmatched. The CDR3, as DNA: TGTGCCAGTAGTATAGGCGGGGGACAAGAGACCCAGTACTTC. Translated, it gives CASSIGGGQETQYF.

The J gene is TRBJ2-7, the V gene TRBV18; 7 bases fit TRBD1. The J segment lost 0 bases and the V segment lost 6 bases, leaving 14 bases of the junction unmatched. The germline CDR1 and CDR2 sequences are KGHSH and LQKENI. The CDR3 sequence is 17 residues long. CDR3 residues: CASSSGQSSFSSYEQYF. DNA for the CDR3: TGTGCCAGCTCGTCGGGACAGTCTTCCTTCAGCTCCTACGAGCAGTACTTC.

The chain couples TRBV12-5 to TRBJ1-5; the D is unclear. V lost 5 bases to trimming and J lost 0 bases, with 5 bases between them. CDR1 and CDR2 from the germline V gene are LGHNT and FRNRAP. This CDR3 comprises 13 residues. CDR3 in DNA: TGTGCTAGTGGTATAAATAGCAATCAGCCCCAGCATTTT. This encodes CASGINSNQPQHF.

The gene calls are TRBV6-1 and TRBJ2-7; 9 bases line up with TRBD1. V gave up 2 bases and J gave up 5 bases; unmatched junction bases: 7. The CDR3 is 15 residues long. Germline lookup yields CDR1 MNHNS and CDR2 SASEGT. The CDR3 nucleotides are TGTGCCAGCAGTGAAACCGGGACAGGGTCCCACGAGCAGTACTTC. Protein: CASSETGTGSHEQYF.

The CDR3 sequence: CASSLVRASREQYF. CDR3 DNA sequence: TGTGCCAGCAGCTTAGTCAGGGCCTCACGGGAGCAGTACTTC. The rearrangement joins TRBV11-2 to TRBJ2-7, with a weak D call TRBD1 (5 bases). The V end was cut by 1 base, the J end by 7 bases, with 14 bases between. From germline, CDR1 is SGHAT and CDR2 FQNNGV. CDR3 length: 14 residues.

The chain is built from TRBV4-1 and TRBJ2-1, with 8 bases aligning to TRBD1. The CDR3 spans 14 residues. V was clipped by 6 bases and J by 0 bases; unmatched bases: 1. Germline CDR1 is MGHRA and CDR2 is YSYEKL. The CDR3 here is CASRGTGSYNEQFF. The CDR3 nucleotides read TGCGCCAGCAGGGGGACAGGCTCCTACAATGAGCAGTTCTTC.

This clone turned up a few times. The V call is TRBV24-1, the J call TRBJ2-5; 8 bases are a match to TRBD2. The CDR3 runs to 16 residues. The germline CDR1 and CDR2 sequences are KGHDR and SFDVKD. The junction had 9 bases not matched to a gene; V was cut back by 4 bases and J by 3 bases. In DNA form, the CDR3 reads TGTGCCACCAGTGACCCTTCCCCGGGACTAGAAGAGACCCAGTACTTC. It is translated as CATSDPSPGLEETQYF.

The sample holds a few counts of this clone. The chain couples TRBV9 to TRBJ2-3; D perhaps matches TRBD2 (5 bases). Between the trimmed V and J ends, which lost 0 bases and 12 bases, there was a span of 17 bases. The CDR3 is 14 amino acids. Looked up from germline, CDR1 is SGDLS and CDR2 is YYNGEE. The CDR3 DNA reads as TGTGCCAGCAGCGTAGCCCCCATAGCGTCCAGTCAGTATTTT. Translation gives CASSVAPIASSQYF.

For the CDR3, the DNA is TGTGCCAGCAGCTTTGGGACAGGGACCGAGCAGTACTTC. Its protein product is CASSFGTGTEQYF. The gene calls are TRBV7-6 and TRBJ2-7; 9 nucleotides match TRBD1. V shed 3 bases and J 6 bases; nucleotides not matched to a gene: 3. CDR1 is SGHVS and CDR2 is FNYEAQ in the germline V gene. The CDR3 runs to 13 residues.

V usage is TRBV24-1 and J usage is TRBJ2-5, with 7 positions matching TRBD2. This CDR3 comprises 14 residues. With 6 bases clipped from V and 5 bases from J, the junction kept 8 bases outside the gene matches. Germline loops: CDR1 KGHDR, CDR2 SFDVKD. DNA of the CDR3: TGTGCCACCAGTCACCGGGGGGACCGGGAGACCCAGTACTTC. This sequence encodes CATSHRGDRETQYF.